Shown below are 5 T cell receptor beta chains from a single sample sequenced in a study of Graves' ophthalmopathy and Graves' hyperthyroidism. TCR beta CDR3 regions were amplified from RNA transcripts. Following a first-round RT-PCR that used HTBI primers, a second-round multiplex PCR was carried out. Each CDR3 protein is one row after TCRdb ran MiXCR on the multiplex PCR reads. In the table there are some 350,000 distinct CDR3 sequences, approximately 18% of which are singletons. Input material: peripheral blood. These receptors came from an adult woman with stable Graves' hyperthyroidism.

CDR3 protein: CASSPHRQGANSGANVLTF. The DNA of the CDR3 is TGCGCCAGCAGCCCCCACCGACAGGGGGCGAACTCTGGGGCCAACGTCCTGACTTTC. The rearrangement links TRBV5-1 to TRBJ2-6; 10 bases match TRBD1. V lost 4 bases to trimming and J lost 0 bases; unmatched junction nucleotides: 10. This CDR3 comprises 19 residues. Germline V gene data show CDR1 as SGHRS and CDR2 as YFSETQ.

Many counts were recorded for this clonotype. The V and J genes are TRBV4-3 and TRBJ1-1; D gene ambiguous. In germline, CDR1 is LGHNA, CDR2 YSLEER. Trimming left V 5 bases short and J 9 bases short, with 10 bases between. This CDR3 has 11 residues. The CDR3 protein is CASSDLYKAFF. As DNA, the CDR3 is TGCGCCAGCAGCGATCTATACAAAGCTTTCTTT.

There are many counts of this clonotype. The rearrangement joins TRBV4-1 to TRBJ1-2; 7 bases map to TRBD1. V lost 1 base, J lost 8 bases, and 7 bases stayed unmatched. Germline lookup yields CDR1 MGHRA and CDR2 YSYEKL. The CDR3 spans 14 residues. CDR3 DNA: TGCGCCAGCAGCCAAGTCCAGGGGGTTCAAGGCTACACCTTC. As protein: CASSQVQGVQGYTF.

The table lists this clonotype with many counts. CDR3 sequence (DNA): TGCAGCGTTGAAGGGGACAGATATGGCTACACCTTC. Translated, it gives CSVEGDRYGYTF. The rearrangement joins TRBV29-1 to TRBJ1-2; 7 nucleotides match TRBD1. The CDR3 is 12 residues long. The germline V gene encodes CDR1 SQVTM and CDR2 ANQGSEA. The J segment lost 5 bases and the V segment lost 1 base, leaving 1 base of the junction unmatched. The full variable domain, in which reference TRBV29-1 and TRBJ1-2 provide the parts outside the CDR3, is SAVISQKPSRDICQRGTSLTIQCQVDSQVTMMFWYRQQPGQSLTLIATANQGSEATYESGFVIDKFPISRPNLTFSTLTVSNMSPEDSSIYLCSVEGDRYGYTFGSGTRLTVV.

This clonotype has ten or more counts. The chain is built from TRBV7-9 and TRBJ2-7; D not resolved. Germline V CDR1 and CDR2: SEHNR, FQNEAQ (reference sequence). Between the trimmed V and J ends, which lost 1 base and 2 bases, there was a span of 9 bases. The CDR3 loop spans 14 amino acids. CDR3 residues: CASSLGGRAYEQYF. The CDR3 DNA is TGTGCCAGCAGCTTAGGCGGCAGAGCCTACGAGCAGTACTTC.